A selection of T cell receptor beta chains follows, all from one sample in a study of blood T cell repertoires in COVID-19. Produced via immunoSEQ multiplex PCR; TCRdb's table is partial and in-frame only. The sample carries about 300,000 clones, around 92% recorded once. The sequencing sample was made of PBMCs or T cells enriched from blood (not recorded which). These receptors were collected from a woman between 45 and 65 years old who had been exposed to COVID-19. CDR3s include the opening cysteine and the closing phenylalanine or tryptophan. A D gene is named only where the DNA matches it firmly. Size values are once, few and many counts, or a class for expanded clones, and some rows have none.

d_gene,v_gene,j_gene,abundance,CDR3aa,CDR3nt
TRBD1,TRBV2,TRBJ1-2,-,CASSGGQGRYGYTF,TGTGCCAGCAGTGGCGGACAGGGGCGCTATGGCTACACCTTC
-,TRBV3-1/TRBV3-2,TRBJ2-1,once,CASSQELLGTYYNEQFF,TGTGCCAGCAGCCAAGAACTCCTCGGGACTTACTACAATGAGCAGTTCTTC
-,TRBV7-9,TRBJ1-2,-,CASSLQAAGFNYGYTF,TGTGCCAGCAGCTTACAGGCCGCAGGGTTCAACTATGGCTACACCTTC
-,TRBV28,TRBJ1-6,-,CASSSKQANFNSPLHF,TGTGCCAGCAGTTCAAAACAGGCGAATTTCAATTCACCCCTCCACTTT
TRBD1,TRBV7-8,TRBJ2-6,-,CASTGTGISGANVLTF,TGTGCCAGCACCGGGACAGGGATTTCTGGGGCCAACGTCCTGACTTTC
-,TRBV21-1,TRBJ1-1,-,CASSKETGRHTEAFF,TGTGCCAGCAGCAAAGAGACAGGGAGGCACACTGAAGCTTTCTTT
-,TRBV5-1,TRBJ2-1,-,CASSVGTNNEQFF,TGCGCCAGCAGCGTAGGGACAAACAATGAGCAGTTCTTC
-,TRBV18,TRBJ1-5,-,CASSPAEHWSQPQHF,TGTGCCAGCTCACCAGCAGAACACTGGAGTCAGCCCCAGCATTTT
-,TRBV5-1,TRBJ1-5,-,CASSLVGTSVQPQHF,TGCGCCAGCAGCTTGGTGGGCACCAGTGTTCAGCCCCAGCATTTT
TRBD1,TRBV5-5,TRBJ2-1,-,CASSLDRGQGNEQFF,TGTGCCAGCAGTTTGGACAGGGGGCAGGGGAATGAGCAGTTCTTC
TRBD2,TRBV19,TRBJ2-3,-,CAARAAGGLDTQYF,TGTGCCGCTAGGGCAGCGGGGGGGCTGGATACGCAGTATTTT
-,TRBV6-1,TRBJ2-6,-,CASSDQVAGANVLTF,TGTGCCAGCAGTGACCAGGTCGCTGGGGCCAACGTCCTGACTTTC
-,TRBV24-1,TRBJ2-7,-,CATSDLLPLYEQYF,TGTGCCACCAGTGATTTGCTACCCTTATACGAGCAGTACTTC
TRBD1,TRBV5-4,TRBJ1-2,-,CASSHPTGANYGYTF,TGTGCCAGCAGCCACCCAACAGGGGCTAACTATGGCTACACCTTC
TRBD1,TRBV27,TRBJ1-5,-,CASGTGAFQPQHF,TGTGCCAGCGGGACAGGGGCTTTTCAGCCCCAGCATTTT
-,TRBV19,TRBJ1-6,-,CASSRDQAAYNSPLHF,TGTGCCAGTAGTAGAGACCAGGCAGCCTATAATTCACCCCTCCACTTT
-,TRBV30,TRBJ2-7,-,CAWSVPGEQYF,TGTGCCTGGAGTGTGCCGGGCGAGCAGTACTTC
-,TRBV30,TRBJ2-7,-,CAWGGWDKSYF,TGTGCCTGGGGGGGTTGGGACAAGTCGTACTTC
-,TRBV2,TRBJ1-1,-,CASSPGRNTEAFF,TGTGCCAGCAGTCCTGGGAGGAACACTGAAGCTTTCTTT
-,TRBV27,TRBJ1-2,-,CASSPSGNYGYTF,TGTGCCAGCAGTCCGTCGGGAAACTATGGCTACACCTTC
TRBD1,TRBV5-1,TRBJ2-1,-,CASSLVGTENNEQFF,TGCGCCAGCAGCTTGGTAGGGACAGAGAACAATGAGCAGTTCTTC
-,TRBV7-9,TRBJ2-7,-,CASSRQGFHEQYF,TGTGCCAGCAGCCGCCAGGGGTTCCACGAGCAGTACTTC
TRBD2,TRBV14,TRBJ2-1,-,CASSQGAGTSGGVPGYNEQFF,TGTGCCAGCAGCCAAGGGGCTGGGACTAGCGGGGGGGTACCGGGATACAATGAGCAGTTCTTC
TRBD1,TRBV5-1,TRBJ2-3,-,CASSPSTLIGQGTDTQYF,TGCGCCAGCAGCCCGAGCACCCTAATCGGACAGGGGACAGATACGCAGTATTTT
-,TRBV5-1,TRBJ1-2,few,CASSRGGGYTF,TGCGCCAGCAGCAGGGGAGGTGGCTACACCTTC
TRBD1,TRBV19,TRBJ1-6,-,CASSTGTDYNSPLHF,TGTGCCAGCAGCACCGGGACAGACTATAATTCACCCCTCCACTTT
TRBD2,TRBV6-1,TRBJ2-3,-,CASSGVAGASTDTQYF,TGTGCCAGCAGTGGGGTAGCGGGGGCCAGCACAGATACGCAGTATTTT
-,TRBV28,TRBJ1-1,-,CASSSAAEMNTEAFF,TGTGCCAGCAGTTCCGCGGCCGAGATGAACACTGAAGCTTTCTTT
-,TRBV5-8,TRBJ2-7,-,CASSYRDTSYEQYF,TGTGCCAGCAGCTACCGGGACACTTCCTACGAGCAGTACTTC
-,TRBV28,TRBJ1-2,-,CASSLSTAYGYTF,TGTGCCAGCAGTCTCAGTACAGCCTATGGCTACACCTTC
-,TRBV27,TRBJ2-1,-,CASSLPAGEQFF,TGTGCCAGCAGTCTCCCGGCGGGTGAGCAGTTCTTC
TRBD1,TRBV11-2,TRBJ1-1,-,CASSPGTGRRFRQAEAFF,TGTGCCAGCAGCCCTGGGACAGGGAGACGCTTCAGACAAGCTGAAGCTTTCTTT
-,TRBV4-1,TRBJ2-3,-,CASSLSGSGLDTQYF,TGCGCCAGCAGCCTGTCCGGGTCTGGCTTGGATACGCAGTATTTT
-,TRBV30,TRBJ1-6,-,CAWSYGGNRAIDDNSPLHF,TGTGCCTGGAGTTATGGGGGGAATAGAGCCATCGATGATAATTCACCCCTCCACTTT
-,TRBV5-1,TRBJ1-1,-,CASSFPGAEGTEAFF,TGCGCCAGCAGCTTCCCGGGTGCCGAGGGAACTGAAGCTTTCTTT
TRBD2,TRBV4-1,TRBJ2-3,-,CASEAGDTDTQYF,TGCGCCAGTGAAGCGGGGGACACAGATACGCAGTATTTT
TRBD2,TRBV7-9,TRBJ2-3,-,CASSRPGGASTDTQYF,TGTGCCAGCAGCAGACCCGGGGGGGCTAGCACAGATACGCAGTATTTT
TRBD2,TRBV3-1/TRBV3-2,TRBJ2-5,-,CASSPGLLYQETQYF,TGTGCCAGCAGCCCGGGACTACTGTACCAAGAGACCCAGTACTTC
-,TRBV13,TRBJ1-6,once,CASSGPLPGAGMYNSPLHF,TGTGCCAGCAGCGGACCGCTCCCCGGGGCGGGGATGTATAATTCACCCCTCCACTTT
-,TRBV5-6,TRBJ1-4,once,CASSLLVGEKLFF,TGTGCCAGCAGCCTGCTCGTCGGTGAAAAACTGTTTTTT
-,TRBV30,TRBJ1-5,-,CAWTTGPNQPQHF,TGTGCCTGGACCACAGGGCCAAATCAGCCCCAGCATTTT
-,TRBV30,TRBJ2-7,few,CAWSGAGWTYEQYF,TGTGCCTGGAGTGGGGCGGGGTGGACCTACGAGCAGTACTTC
-,TRBV18,TRBJ1-5,-,CASSLRGAGQPQHF,TGTGCCAGCTCACTCAGGGGAGCGGGACAGCCCCAGCATTTT
TRBD2,TRBV3-1/TRBV3-2,TRBJ2-1,-,CASSRLLGQTGLADYNEQFF,TGTGCCAGCAGTCGACTGTTGGGGCAAACGGGACTAGCGGACTACAATGAGCAGTTCTTC
-,TRBV5-4,TRBJ2-7,-,CASSWGGPIPSGEQYF,TGTGCCAGCAGCTGGGGGGGGCCCATTCCGTCAGGTGAGCAGTACTTC
TRBD2,TRBV7-9,TRBJ2-3,once,CASSREGLATDTQYF,TGTGCCAGCAGCCGAGAGGGACTAGCAACAGATACGCAGTATTTT
-,TRBV11-2,TRBJ1-1,-,CASSHQGMNTEAFF,TGTGCCAGCAGCCACCAGGGGATGAACACTGAAGCTTTCTTT
TRBD1,TRBV28,TRBJ1-4,-,CASSRDSNEKLFF,TGTGCCAGCAGCCGGGACAGCAATGAAAAACTGTTTTTT
TRBD1,TRBV7-8,TRBJ1-1,-,CASSLGEGQGEPEAFF,TGTGCCAGCAGCTTAGGGGAAGGACAGGGGGAACCTGAAGCTTTCTTT
-,TRBV2,TRBJ1-5,-,CASSGRSSNQPQHF,TGTGCCAGCAGTGGTAGAAGTAGCAATCAGCCCCAGCATTTT